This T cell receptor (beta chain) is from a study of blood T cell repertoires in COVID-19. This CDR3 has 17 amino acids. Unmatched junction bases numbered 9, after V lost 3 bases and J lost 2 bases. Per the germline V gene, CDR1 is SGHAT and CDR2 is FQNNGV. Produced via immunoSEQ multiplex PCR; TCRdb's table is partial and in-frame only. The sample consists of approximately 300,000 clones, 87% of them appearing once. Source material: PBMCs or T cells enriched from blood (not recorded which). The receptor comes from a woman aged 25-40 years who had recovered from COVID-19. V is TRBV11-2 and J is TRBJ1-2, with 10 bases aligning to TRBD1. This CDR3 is CASSLDLRDRGNYGYTF. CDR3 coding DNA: TGTGCCAGCAGCTTGGACCTCCGGGACAGGGGAAACTATGGCTACACCTTC.